This section outlines one T cell receptor beta chain sequence together with its context. Its antigen remains unknown. The data belong to a study of cytomegalovirus exposure and HLA in healthy donors. On the study more broadly: The study's early data release held about 85 million unique TCRs from HLA-typed donors. Study-level results: Within the data, a cluster of highly shared sequence variants was likely a sequencing artifact.

V was pared by 7 bases and J by 0 bases, with 3 bases of the junction left unmatched. Germline-derived CDR1 and CDR2 are LNHDA and SQIVND (reference sequence). The CDR3 loop spans 14 amino acids. The PCR contained 60 Vbeta and 13 Jbeta primers. Source study methods: In a later analysis, around 11 million of 75 million to 85 million unique beta chains occurred in at least two donors. TCRdb's copy holds only in-frame clones and misses some; the assay was immunoSEQ multiplex PCR. Clone size and the V and J calls come from that table; the DNA yielded D and trimming. The data hold under 200,000 clones, with about 76% observed a single time.

Sequenced: PBMCs. The chain joins TRBV19 to TRBJ2-3; TRBD2 matches 8 bases. This sequence originates from a woman between 40 and 50 years old in good health and CMV-seropositive. This CDR3 is CASTGTRSTDTQYF. CDR3 nucleotides: TGTGCCAGTACCGGGACTAGGAGCACAGATACGCAGTATTTT.